These 30 T cell receptor beta chains originate from one sample sequenced in a study of blood T cells in healthy people across ages. Combining a sample-barcoded 5' primer with a J-beta primer mix, a second PCR ran for 7 to 11 cycles. TCRdb ran MiXCR on the 5' RACE reads and lists one entry per CDR3 protein. The sample yields roughly 800,000 distinct CDR3 sequences, roughly 25% seen once. These data also featured in a second study, about T cells of mothers and their children.

Sequencing was performed on blood. The origin of the receptors is a boy aged 5-17 years in good health.

The table lists this clonotype with a few counts. V is TRBV6-6 and J is TRBJ1-1; D gene unclear. The CDR3 covers 14 residues. The V gene lost 2 bases and the J gene lost 0 bases, with 7 bases spanning the gap. Germline CDR1 MNHNY, CDR2 SVGAGI (reference sequence). The DNA of the CDR3 is TGTGCCAGCAGTTACCCACAGCTGAACACTGAAGCTTTCTTT. It codes for CASSYPQLNTEAFF.

The CDR3 sequence is CASSLLLPQETQYF. CDR3 nucleotides: TGTGCCAGCAGTTTACTACTACCACAAGAGACCCAGTACTTC. This chain links TRBV28 with TRBJ2-5, with unresolved D. Per the germline V gene, CDR1 is MDHEN and CDR2 is SYDVKM. Trimming stripped 2 bases from V and 2 bases from J, with 9 bases between. CDR3 length: 14 residues.

This chain's CDR3 is CASSDILETQYF. CDR3 nucleotide sequence: TGTGCCAGCAGTGATATCTTAGAGACCCAGTACTTC. V and J are TRBV2 and TRBJ2-5; D ambiguous. Trimming took 3 bases from V and 4 from J, leaving 6 bases between them. Germline CDR1 reads SNHLY; CDR2 reads FYNNEI. This CDR3 comprises 12 residues.

With regard to this clonotype: It is likely a read error, because the conserved phenylalanine at the end of the CDR3 is missing. The gene calls are TRBV6-5 and TRBJ2-7, with 7 bases fitting TRBD1. The end of the DNA aligns better with TRBJ2-5, so the J call may be wrong. There are 14 residues in the CDR3. Germline assignment: CDR1 MNHEY and CDR2 SVGAGI. CDR3 amino acids: CASSPGQVRETQYL. CDR3 sequence (DNA): TGTGCCAGCAGCCCCGGACAGGTGCGCGAGACCCAGTACCTC.

This chain uses TRBV20-1 with TRBJ2-7, with D unclear. Germline CDR1 DFQATT, CDR2 SNEGSKA (reference sequence). The CDR3 is 13 amino acids. Trimming pared 3 bases from V and 5 bases from J, leaving 14 bases between. Written as DNA, the CDR3 is TGCAGTGCTAGCGGGCTTACAGTTGACGAGCAGTACTTC. Translated, it gives CSASGLTVDEQYF.

The V call is TRBV7-9, the J call TRBJ2-7; perhaps TRBD2 as D (7 bases). V was clipped by 3 bases and J by 6 bases, with 15 bases between them. This CDR3 region has 14 residues. Germline V gene data show CDR1 as SEHNR and CDR2 as FQNEAQ (reference sequence). The DNA for the CDR3 is TGTGCCAGCAGCTTTTTGGGGGGGCGTTTCGAGCAGTACTTC. Translation gives CASSFLGGRFEQYF.

This clonotype was counted only a few times. The chain uses TRBV7-2 and TRBJ1-1; D call uncertain. Trimming shortened V by 1 base and J by 4 bases, and 13 bases separated the two germline ends. Germline CDR1 and CDR2: SGHTA and FQGNSA. The CDR3 length is 15 residues. CDR3 sequence (DNA): TGTGCCAGCAGCTTAGAGGTCGCGGCGGGCACTGAAGCTTTCTTT. It yields the protein CASSLEVAAGTEAFF.

This clonotype was seen a handful of times. The V call is TRBV20-1, the J call TRBJ2-7; 8 positions match TRBD2. From germline, CDR1 is DFQATT and CDR2 SNEGSKA (reference sequence). Germline trimming cut 4 bases from V and 2 bases from J; bases unmatched to any gene: 7. This CDR3 is built from 14 residues. The CDR3 DNA is TGCAGTGCTAACGCGCGGGGGGTTCCCTACGAGCAGTACTTC. Protein: CSANARGVPYEQYF.

The chain combines TRBV6-2 or TRBV6-3 with TRBJ2-5, with D tentatively TRBD1 or TRBD2 (5 bases each). The DNA end is more similar to TRBJ2-7, so the J call may be wrong. CDR3 length equals 15 residues. Looked up from germline, CDR1 is MNHEY and CDR2 is SVGEGT. This CDR3 reads CASNHPNRGTYEQYF. The CDR3 nucleotides are TGTGCCAGCAACCACCCTAACCGGGGCACCTACGAGCAGTACTTC.

This clonotype turned up a few times. In this CDR3 the conserved last residue, phenylalanine or tryptophan, is missing, so a read error is likely. J is TRBJ2-6 and V is TRBV28; 7 nucleotides line up with TRBD1. Germline CDR1 reads MDHEN; CDR2 reads SYDVKM. CDR3 length: 15 amino acids. Trimming took 8 bases from V and 3 from J; bases not matched to a gene: 7. The CDR3 DNA is TGTGCCAGCGGGGAAACAGGGGATGGGGCCAACGTCCTGACTCTC. This encodes CASGETGDGANVLTL.

The chain employs TRBV4-1 and TRBJ2-7, with 7 bases lining up with TRBD1. Germline-derived CDR1 and CDR2 are MGHRA and YSYEKL. This CDR3 spans 17 amino acids. J lost 3 bases, V lost 7 bases, and 18 bases had no gene match. CDR3 nucleotide sequence: TGCGCCAGCACCGAAGGGCCGGCAGGGGGTACGGTCTACGAGCAGTACTTC. It encodes CASTEGPAGGTVYEQYF.

The sample holds a few counts of this clonotype. The chain combines TRBV5-6 with TRBJ1-1, with a weak D call TRBD1 (6 bases). Germline values: CDR1 SGHDT, CDR2 YYEEEE. The CDR3 has 12 residues. Trimming took off 5 bases at V and 7 bases at J, with 12 bases between the two ends. The CDR3 reads CASSPGTLEAFF. As DNA, the CDR3 is TGTGCCAGCAGTCCCGGGACACTTGAAGCTTTCTTT.

V gene TRBV20-1 combines with J gene TRBJ2-5; 9 positions match TRBD2. Germline values: CDR1 DFQATT, CDR2 SNEGSKA (reference sequence). This CDR3 has 15 residues. After removal of 6 bases from V and 7 bases from J, the junction contained 15 bases not matched to a gene. The DNA for the CDR3 is TGCAGTGCGCGGAGTGGGCGGGGGGGCCCGTGGACCCAGTACTTC. This codes for CSARSGRGGPWTQYF.

This clonotype came up a few times. The chain employs TRBV28 and TRBJ1-6; TRBD1 might be the D (5 bases). The CDR3 is 15 residues long. The V gene lost 5 bases and the J gene lost 7 bases, with 15 bases spanning the gap. Germline values: CDR1 MDHEN, CDR2 SYDVKM. This CDR3 reads CASSPTRAGNSPLHF. The CDR3 DNA is TGTGCCAGCAGTCCGACCAGGGCCGGCAATTCACCCCTCCACTTT.

The V and J genes are TRBV7-9 and TRBJ1-4; weak D call: TRBD1 (5 bases). The CDR3 extends over 15 amino acids. Germline V gene lookup returns CDR1 SEHNR and CDR2 FQNEAQ (reference sequence). V dropped 3 bases and J dropped 4 bases, with 12 bases sitting between them. CDR3 sequence: CASSFTGTFNEKLFF. The CDR3 DNA reads as TGTGCCAGCAGCTTTACGGGGACGTTTAATGAAAAACTGTTTTTT.

V gene TRBV5-1 combines with J gene TRBJ2-3; the match to TRBD2 covers 15 bases. This CDR3 contains 18 residues. J gave up 1 base and V 4 bases, and 7 bases lay outside the gene matches. The germline V gene has CDR1 SGHRS and CDR2 YFSETQ. The CDR3 loop is CASSPGLAGGPRTDTQYF. The CDR3 nucleotides are TGCGCCAGCAGCCCGGGACTAGCGGGAGGACCCCGCACAGATACGCAGTATTTT.

This clonotype was observed many times. The chain employs TRBV7-2 and TRBJ1-5; D gene uncertain. Trimming stripped 2 bases from V and 4 bases from J, with 6 bases between. Germline V CDR1 and CDR2: SGHTA, FQGNSA. The CDR3 sequence is 13 residues long. CDR3 protein: CASSLRENQPQHF. The CDR3 DNA sequence: TGTGCCAGCAGCTTAAGGGAGAATCAGCCCCAGCATTTT.

The chain joins TRBV2 to TRBJ2-5; no reliable D call. The closer fit of TRBJ2-7 to the DNA end suggests the J call may be wrong. The CDR3 spans 17 residues. The germline gives CDR1 SNHLY, CDR2 FYNNEI. The CDR3 sequence: CASNQAAMIVSAYEQYF. In nucleotides, the CDR3 is TGTGCCAGCAACCAGGCAGCCATGATCGTCTCGGCCTACGAGCAGTACTTC.

V and J are TRBV2 and TRBJ2-5; no definite D call. The DNA end lines up better with TRBJ2-1; the J call may be wrong. This CDR3 is built from 12 residues. Germline V gene data show CDR1 as SNHLY and CDR2 as FYNNEI. The CDR3, as DNA: TGTGCCAGCAGTGAGGTGGCGTGGGAGCAGTTCTTC. It specifies CASSEVAWEQFF.

This chain links TRBV10-3 with TRBJ2-1, with 7 bases identical to TRBD2. The germline V gene encodes CDR1 ENHRY and CDR2 SYGVKD. The junction had 5 bases not matched to a gene; V was cut back by 3 bases and J by 3 bases. The CDR3 runs to 15 residues. Here the CDR3 reads CAISEQLADYNEQFF. CDR3 DNA: TGTGCCATCAGTGAACAGCTAGCGGACTACAATGAGCAGTTCTTC.

This clonotype was seen a handful of times. The J gene is TRBJ2-2, the V gene TRBV6-5, with 9 positions matching TRBD1. CDR1 is MNHEY, CDR2 SVGAGI, per germline. CDR3 size: 17 residues. V shed 0 bases and J 0 bases; nucleotides not matched to a gene: 2. CDR3 residues: CASSYSDRGANTGELFF. The CDR3 region has the DNA TGTGCCAGCAGTTACTCGGACAGGGGCGCGAACACCGGGGAGCTGTTTTTT.

The genes are TRBV5-1 and TRBJ2-7; tentative D call: TRBD1 (5 bases). CDR1 is SGHRS, CDR2 YFSETQ, per germline. V was trimmed by 0 bases and J by 2 bases, leaving 12 bases between them. The CDR3 runs 15 residues. CDR3 sequence: CASSLDRPNPYEQYF. The CDR3 DNA reads as TGCGCCAGCAGCTTGGACAGGCCGAACCCCTACGAGCAGTACTTC.

The chain carries TRBV21-1 and TRBJ2-4; no DNA check was done on the table's D call, TRBD1. TRBV21-1 is noted as a pseudogene. CDR3 size: 17 residues. CDR3 nucleotide sequence: TGTGCCAGCAGCAAAGCTTTGACAGGGGGAACCAAAAACATTCAGTACTTC. Translation gives CASSKALTGGTKNIQYF.

The table lists this clonotype with a few counts. DNA for the CDR3: TGCAGCGTTGTATTTCTTGACTCCTACGAGCAGTACTTC. Amino acid sequence: CSVVFLDSYEQYF. J is TRBJ2-7 and V is TRBV29-1; D not resolved. CDR1 and CDR2 (germline): SQVTM, ANQGSEA. The CDR3 is 13 residues long. Deletions cut 4 bases from V and 0 bases from J, with 10 bases between.

The V call is TRBV5-5, the J call TRBJ2-7; TRBD1 agrees at 9 bases. V trimming: 4 bases; J trimming: 1 base; junction bases outside the gene matches: 9. Per the germline V gene, CDR1 is SGHKS and CDR2 is YYEKEE (reference sequence). This CDR3 is built from 16 residues. The CDR3 sequence is CASSPSGTGRSYEQYF. The CDR3 region has the DNA TGTGCCAGCAGCCCATCCGGGACAGGGCGATCCTACGAGCAGTACTTC.

This clonotype has a handful of counts. This sequence joins TRBV4-3 and TRBJ1-4, with 8 nucleotides matching TRBD1. Germline lookup yields CDR1 LGHNA and CDR2 YSLEER. The V segment lost 8 bases and the J segment 0 bases; nucleotides outside the gene matches: 5. The CDR3 covers 15 residues. As DNA, the CDR3 is TGCGCCAGCCGGGACAGGATTGCAACTAATGAAAAACTGTTTTTT. It specifies CASRDRIATNEKLFF.

In this sample, this clonotype turned up many times. The rearrangement links TRBV18 to TRBJ2-5; D gene uncertain. The CDR3 totals 13 residues. Germline V gene lookup returns CDR1 KGHSH and CDR2 LQKENI. Trimming removed 8 bases from V and 2 bases from J, with 12 bases in between. The CDR3 loop reads CASSTGLQETQYF. The CDR3 coding sequence is TGTGCCAGCAGCACGGGTTTGCAAGAGACCCAGTACTTC.

The sample holds a few counts of this clonotype. The germline gene is not matched at one end of the junction; a read error may be the cause. The V and J genes are TRBV6-4 and TRBJ2-4, with D perhaps matching TRBD2 (6 bases). The CDR3 spans 20 residues. Per germline, CDR1 MRHNA and CDR2 SNTAGT. The DNA for the CDR3 is TGTGCCAGCAGTGACCCGAAGAGAGCGGAGGGAATTTTAGCCAAAGACATTCAGTACTTC. Protein product: CASSDPKRAEGILAKDIQYF.

Written as DNA, the CDR3 is TGTGCCAGCAGTCCAACCGGGGCTGGCGAGCAGTACTTC. Its translation is CASSPTGAGEQYF. This chain uses TRBV27 with TRBJ2-7, with D perhaps given as TRBD1 or TRBD2 (5 bases each). Trimming took off 5 bases at V and 6 bases at J, with 14 bases between the two ends. This CDR3 is built from 13 residues. Germline CDR1 and CDR2: MNHEY and SMNVEV (reference sequence).

This chain connects TRBV6-2 or TRBV6-3 to TRBJ2-5, with 7 bases lining up with TRBD2. TRBJ2-7 explains the end of the DNA better; the J call may be wrong. The CDR3 loop spans 15 amino acids. CDR1 MNHEY and CDR2 SVGEGT come from the germline V gene. The DNA for the CDR3 is TGTGCCAGCAGTTACGGGAGGGCAGGTACCTACGAGCAGTACTTC. Translating gives CASSYGRAGTYEQYF.